This TCR beta chain originates from a study of beta chain features in type 1 diabetes (dated by TCRdb to the late 2010s). Some background on the complete study: No differences in mean age, gender distribution, total cell number or subset yield were found between patients and healthy donors. Across all samples, about 110 million sorted cells were examined, and cell number per subset correlated strongly with RNA yield. The study compared TCRB repertoires of sorted circulating CD4+ T cell subsets between recently diagnosed type 1 diabetes patients and matched healthy donors. Whereas all 30 or so donors provided naive and central memory subsets, regulatory and stem cell-like memory subsets were isolated from just 8 patients and roughly eight healthy donors.

All of the isolated RNA was reverse transcribed with the High Capacity cDNA Reverse Transcription Kit, so expressed TCRB transcripts were sequenced. Deep immunoSEQ sequencing was performed on naive, central memory and regulatory T cell samples, with an average of roughly 4 million total reads per sample. Sorted cells were lysed in RLT buffer, and RNA was extracted using DNase-treated RNeasy Micro or Mini kits according to cell number. To prevent cross-contamination, each cell subset was processed individually, whereas patient and healthy donor samples were processed jointly. TCRB sequences were amplified from cDNA with the immunoSEQ multiplex PCR, producing 87-bp fragments spanning the CDR3 region. Amplicons were sequenced on the Illumina HiSeq platform. Concerning the study's data processing: PCR bias was corrected computationally using synthetic template baselines, and reads within Hamming distance 2 were collapsed, with unmergeable singletons discarded. Reads were aligned to IMGT to assign V, D and J genes, CDR3 length, and insertions or deletions at six rearrangement sites. Within each subset, clonotype counts were normalized to sorted cell number, after which true diversity and Gini coefficients were computed with the tcR R package. The overlap coefficient, calculated on TCRB nucleotide sequences, was used to quantify repertoire sharing. As a proxy for the pre-selection repertoire, out-of-frame TCRB sequences from naive cells were analyzed. The table was pulled from immuneACCESS by TCRdb, which kept in-frame rearrangements only. Such tables lose some clones; where checked, under half of the loss comes from unresolved V genes, and the rest has no known cause. The D gene and trimming were derived from the DNA, and the V and J assignments and clone size from that table. Within this sample are 400,000 to 500,000 clones, with about 14% of them counted one time only. 0.035% to 0.04% of the sample lies in the top ten.

A remark on this clone: Its antigen remains unidentified. It has no much larger one-base neighbor in the sample; base qualities were not kept.

From each donor, a single peripheral blood sample of around 0.12 L on average was drawn into heparinised tubes. A BD FACSAria II was used to sort naive, central memory, regulatory and stem cell-like memory CD4+ T cells with a panel that included CD45RO, CCR7, CD25, CD127, CD95 and CD27. Purity was above 95% for every sorted population. PBMCs were isolated immediately by Lymphoprep density gradient centrifugation and stained directly without culture. So that batch effects would be minimized, each experiment stained and sorted samples in pairs, pairing one healthy donor with one patient. On the study overall, not on this receptor specifically: Because small numbers of individuals were included in the HLA sub-analyses, any influence of HLA type on TCRB rearrangement was left unresolved. Type 1 diabetes patients showed a moderate but significant shortening of TCRB CDR3 length in all four CD4+ subsets. Shorter templates might have been favored by PCR, but patient and control samples were amplified and corrected together, so both groups would have been affected equally by any skew. The naive, central memory and regulatory TCRB repertoires appeared to resemble one another more closely among patients than among healthy donors. Because cDNA rather than genomic DNA was sequenced, highly expressing activated cells could have been over-represented, although no difference in activation and CD3 levels was found between groups. At VDJ recombination sites, type 1 diabetes patients had fewer insertions and more deleted nucleotides, which implies abnormalities in thymic rearrangement.

This TCR was recovered from a man aged 25 to 40 in good health. The sequenced material came from naive CD4+ T cells from blood. The sample's cell subset or site label is to be understood as: true naive CD4+ T cells.

The CDR3 loop reads CASSFVGINTEAFF. The nucleotides read TGTGCCAGCAGCTTCGTGGGGATTAACACTGAAGCTTTCTTT. The chain links TRBV5-4 with TRBJ1-1; the D gene cannot be resolved reliably. Relative to germline, V is 2 bases shorter and J is 2 bases shorter, with 10 bases between their ends. CDR1 and CDR2, per the germline V gene (reference sequence), are SGHNT and YYREEE. The CDR3 holds 14 amino acids from the cysteine to the phenylalanine. Just CDR3 DNA is preserved here, 42 bases in frame from base 1. Extended through the reference TRBV5-4 and TRBJ1-1 proteins, this CDR3 yields the full variable domain: ETGVTQSPTHLIKTRGQQVTLRCSSQSGHNTVSWYQQALGQGPQFIFQYYREEENGRGNFPPRFSGLQFPNYSSELNVNALELDDSALYLCASSFVGINTEAFFGQGTRLTVV.